This TCR beta chain was found in a study of CD8 T cells in Susac syndrome. Random hexamers were used to reverse transcribe the RNA input (about 0.45 to 1 ug). TCR beta CDR3 was amplified by immunoSEQ covering 54 Vbeta and 13 Jbeta. TCRdb re-derived calls from the immunoSEQ multiplex PCR reads in MiXCR, one entry per CDR3 protein. The table has around 200,000 distinct CDR3 sequences, about 95% seen once. The V end lost 3 bases, the J end lost 6 bases, and 9 bases lay between the germline ends. Germline V gene lookup returns CDR1 SGDLS and CDR2 YYNGEE. The CDR3 sequence is 12 residues long. The chain employs TRBV9 and TRBJ1-1; D remains unclear. The source of this sequence is a human donor in good health. Sequencing was done on a sample of CD4+ T cells from PBMCs. The CDR3 sequence: CASSASGPEAFF. The CDR3 coding sequence is TGTGCCAGCAGCGCATCAGGACCTGAAGCTTTCTTT.